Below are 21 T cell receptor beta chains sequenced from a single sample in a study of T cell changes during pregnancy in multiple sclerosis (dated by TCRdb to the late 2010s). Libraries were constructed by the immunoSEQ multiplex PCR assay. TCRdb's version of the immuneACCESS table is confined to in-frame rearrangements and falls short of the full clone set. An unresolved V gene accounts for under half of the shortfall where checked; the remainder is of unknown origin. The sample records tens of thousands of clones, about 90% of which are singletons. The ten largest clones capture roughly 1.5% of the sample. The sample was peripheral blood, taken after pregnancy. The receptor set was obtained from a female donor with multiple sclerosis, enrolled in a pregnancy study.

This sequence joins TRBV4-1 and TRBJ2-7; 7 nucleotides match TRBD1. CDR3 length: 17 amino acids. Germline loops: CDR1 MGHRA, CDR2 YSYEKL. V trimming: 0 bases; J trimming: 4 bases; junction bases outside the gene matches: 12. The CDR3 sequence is CASSQDPTGAEGYEQYF. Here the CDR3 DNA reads TGCGCCAGCAGCCAAGATCCAACAGGGGCTGAAGGGTACGAGCAGTACTTC.

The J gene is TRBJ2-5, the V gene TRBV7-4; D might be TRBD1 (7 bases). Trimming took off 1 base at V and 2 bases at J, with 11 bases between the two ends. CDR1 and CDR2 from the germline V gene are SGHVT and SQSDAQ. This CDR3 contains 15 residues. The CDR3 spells CASSLGRDRQETQYF. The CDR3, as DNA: TGTGCCAGCAGCTTAGGGAGGGACAGACAAGAGACCCAGTACTTC.

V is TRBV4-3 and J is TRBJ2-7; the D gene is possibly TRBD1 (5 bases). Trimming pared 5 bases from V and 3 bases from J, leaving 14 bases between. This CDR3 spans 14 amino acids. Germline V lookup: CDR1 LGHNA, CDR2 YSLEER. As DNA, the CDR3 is TGCGCCAGCAGCATAAGCAGGGATTACTACGAGCAGTACTTC. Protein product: CASSISRDYYEQYF.

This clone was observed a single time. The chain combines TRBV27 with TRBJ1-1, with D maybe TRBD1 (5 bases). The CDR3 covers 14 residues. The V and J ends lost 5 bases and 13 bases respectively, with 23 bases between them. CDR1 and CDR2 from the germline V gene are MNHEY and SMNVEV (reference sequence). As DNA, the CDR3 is TGTGCCAGCAGTCGCTTGGGGAAAGGGGTAGGTGGTTTCTTT. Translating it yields CASSRLGKGVGGFF.

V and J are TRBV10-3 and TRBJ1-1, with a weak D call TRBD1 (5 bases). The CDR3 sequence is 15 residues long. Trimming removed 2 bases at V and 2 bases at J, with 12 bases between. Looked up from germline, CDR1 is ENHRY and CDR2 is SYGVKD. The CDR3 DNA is TGTGCCATCAGTGAGAAGATAGGGGCTAACACTGAAGCTTTCTTT. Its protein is CAISEKIGANTEAFF.

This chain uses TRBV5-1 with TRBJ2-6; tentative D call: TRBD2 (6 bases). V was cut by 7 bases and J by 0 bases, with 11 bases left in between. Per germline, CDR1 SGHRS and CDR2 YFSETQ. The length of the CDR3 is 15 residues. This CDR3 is CASQAGSSGANVLTF. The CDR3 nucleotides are TGCGCCAGCCAGGCGGGGAGCTCTGGGGCCAACGTCCTGACTTTC.

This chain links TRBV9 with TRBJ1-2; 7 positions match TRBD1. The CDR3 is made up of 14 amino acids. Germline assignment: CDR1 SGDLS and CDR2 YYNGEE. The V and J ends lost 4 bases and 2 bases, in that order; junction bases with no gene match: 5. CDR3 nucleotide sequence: TGTGCCAGCAGCTTTTCAGGGGGGAACTATGGCTACACCTTC. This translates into CASSFSGGNYGYTF.

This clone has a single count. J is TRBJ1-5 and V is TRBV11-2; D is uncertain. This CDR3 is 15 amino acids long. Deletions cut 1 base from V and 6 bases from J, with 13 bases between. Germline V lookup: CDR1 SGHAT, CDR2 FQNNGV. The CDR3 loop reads CASSLGLGDFQPQHF. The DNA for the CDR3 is TGTGCCAGCAGCTTAGGTTTAGGAGACTTTCAGCCCCAGCATTTT.

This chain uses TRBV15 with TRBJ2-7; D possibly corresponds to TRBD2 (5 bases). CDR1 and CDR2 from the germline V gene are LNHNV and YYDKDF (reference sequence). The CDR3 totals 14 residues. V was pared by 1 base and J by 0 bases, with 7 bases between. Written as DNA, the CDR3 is TGTGCCACCAGCAGAGCGGGGAGCTCCTACGAGCAGTACTTC. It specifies CATSRAGSSYEQYF.

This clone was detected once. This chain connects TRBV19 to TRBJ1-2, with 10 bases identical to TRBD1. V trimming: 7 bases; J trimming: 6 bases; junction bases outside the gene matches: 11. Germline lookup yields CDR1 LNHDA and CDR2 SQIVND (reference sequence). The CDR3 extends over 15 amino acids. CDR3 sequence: CASIDPRGQGNGYTF. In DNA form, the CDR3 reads TGTGCCAGTATCGACCCCCGGGGACAGGGGAATGGCTACACCTTC.

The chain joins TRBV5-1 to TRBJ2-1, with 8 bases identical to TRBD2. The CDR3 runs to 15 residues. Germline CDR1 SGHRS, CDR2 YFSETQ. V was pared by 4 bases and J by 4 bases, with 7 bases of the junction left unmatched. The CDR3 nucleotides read TGCGCCAGCAGCGATCTGACTAGCGCATACAATGAGCAGTTCTTC. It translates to CASSDLTSAYNEQFF.

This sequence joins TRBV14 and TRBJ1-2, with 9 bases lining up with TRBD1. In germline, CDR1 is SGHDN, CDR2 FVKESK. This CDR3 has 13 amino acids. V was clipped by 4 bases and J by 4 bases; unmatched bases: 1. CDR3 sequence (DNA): TGTGCCAGCAGCCCGACAGGGGGCTATGGCTACACCTTC. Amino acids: CASSPTGGYGYTF.

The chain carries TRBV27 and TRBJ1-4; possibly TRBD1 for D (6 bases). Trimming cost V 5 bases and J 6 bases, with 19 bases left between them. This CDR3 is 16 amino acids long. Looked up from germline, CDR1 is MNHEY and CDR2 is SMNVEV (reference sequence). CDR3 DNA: TGTGCCAGCAGTCCAACCTTGACAGGTGTCCATGAAAAACTGTTTTTT. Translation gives CASSPTLTGVHEKLFF.

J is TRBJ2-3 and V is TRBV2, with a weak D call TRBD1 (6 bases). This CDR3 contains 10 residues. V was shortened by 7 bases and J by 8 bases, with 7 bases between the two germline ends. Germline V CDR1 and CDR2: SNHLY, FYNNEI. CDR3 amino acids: CASKQGTQYF. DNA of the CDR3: TGTGCCAGCAAACAGGGTACGCAGTATTTT.

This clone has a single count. This chain's CDR3 is CASGLRVREQFF. In nucleotides, the CDR3 is TGTGCTAGTGGTTTGCGGGTTCGGGAGCAGTTCTTC. The chain employs TRBV12-5 and TRBJ2-1; no clear D gene. Germline CDR1 is LGHNT and CDR2 is FRNRAP. CDR3 length: 12 amino acids. The ends were cut back, 2 bases at V and 10 bases at J, with 9 bases in the middle. The full variable domain, with the rest looked up from reference TRBV12-5 and TRBJ2-1, is DARVTQTPRHKVTEMGQEVTMRCQPILGHNTVFWYRQTMMQGLELLAYFRNRAPLDDSGMPKDRFSAEMPDATLATLKIQPSEPRDSAVYFCASGLRVREQFFGPGTRLTVL.

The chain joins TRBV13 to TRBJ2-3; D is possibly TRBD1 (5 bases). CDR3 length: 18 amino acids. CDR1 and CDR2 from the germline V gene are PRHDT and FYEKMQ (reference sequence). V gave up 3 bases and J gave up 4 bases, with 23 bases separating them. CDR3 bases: TGTGCCAGCAGCTTGGGGCCCTTGAGAGCCCTTACCCCAGATACGCAGTATTTT. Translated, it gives CASSLGPLRALTPDTQYF. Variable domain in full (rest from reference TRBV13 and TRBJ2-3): AAGVIQSPRHLIKEKRETATLKCYPIPRHDTVYWYQQGPGQDPQFLISFYEKMQSDKGSIPDRFSAQQFSDYHSELNMSSLELGDSALYFCASSLGPLRALTPDTQYFGPGTRLTVL.

CDR3: CASSVDPSAKSSYNEQFF. The CDR3 DNA reads as TGTGCCAGCAGCGTAGATCCTAGCGCGAAGAGCTCCTACAATGAGCAGTTCTTC. The chain couples TRBV9 to TRBJ2-1; tentatively, D is TRBD2 (6 bases). Trimming took off 0 bases at V and 0 bases at J, with 16 bases between the two ends. This CDR3 comprises 18 residues. The V gene's germline CDR1 is SGDLS and CDR2 YYNGEE.

The DNA of the CDR3 is TGTGCCAGCAGCCAATCAGCGGACGTCTCCTACAATGAGCAGTTCTTC. Translated, it gives CASSQSADVSYNEQFF. The chain combines TRBV5-4 with TRBJ2-1, with D maybe TRBD2 (5 bases). This CDR3 has 16 amino acids. Trimming pared 4 bases from V and 0 bases from J, leaving 14 bases between. Germline CDR1 reads SGHNT; CDR2 reads YYREEE (reference sequence).

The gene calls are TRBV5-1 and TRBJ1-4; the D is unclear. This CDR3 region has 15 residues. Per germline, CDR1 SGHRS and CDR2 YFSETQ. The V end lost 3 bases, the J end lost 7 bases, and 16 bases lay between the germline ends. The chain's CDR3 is CASSSTFLEGEKLFF. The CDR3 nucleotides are TGCGCCAGCAGCTCGACGTTCCTAGAGGGTGAAAAACTGTTTTTT.

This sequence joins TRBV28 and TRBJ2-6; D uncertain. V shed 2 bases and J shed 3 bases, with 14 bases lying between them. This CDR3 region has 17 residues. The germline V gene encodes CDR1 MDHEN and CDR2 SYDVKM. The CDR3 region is CASSLTGLVYGANVLTF. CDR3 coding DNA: TGTGCCAGCAGTTTAACCGGGTTGGTCTATGGGGCCAACGTCCTGACTTTC.

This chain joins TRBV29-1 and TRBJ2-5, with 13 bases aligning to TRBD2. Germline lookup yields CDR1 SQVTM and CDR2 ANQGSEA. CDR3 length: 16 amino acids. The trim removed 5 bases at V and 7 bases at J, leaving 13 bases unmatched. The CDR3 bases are TGCAGCGTTATGTCAGGACTAGCGGGAGAATTGAGGACCCAGTACTTC. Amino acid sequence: CSVMSGLAGELRTQYF.